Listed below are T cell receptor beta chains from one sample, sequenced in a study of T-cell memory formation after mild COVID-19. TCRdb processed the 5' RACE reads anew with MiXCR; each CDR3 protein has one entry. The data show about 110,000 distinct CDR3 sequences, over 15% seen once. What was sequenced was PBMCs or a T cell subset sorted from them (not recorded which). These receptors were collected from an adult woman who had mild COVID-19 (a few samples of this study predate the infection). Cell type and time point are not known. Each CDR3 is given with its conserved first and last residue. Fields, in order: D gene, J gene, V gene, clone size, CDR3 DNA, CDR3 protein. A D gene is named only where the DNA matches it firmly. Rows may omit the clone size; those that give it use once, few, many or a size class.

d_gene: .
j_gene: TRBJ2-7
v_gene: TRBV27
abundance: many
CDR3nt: TGTGCCAGCAGTTTAGCTGGGGGAAACTACGAGCAGTACTTC
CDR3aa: CASSLAGGNYEQYF

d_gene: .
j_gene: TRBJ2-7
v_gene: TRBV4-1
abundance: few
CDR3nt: TGCGCCAGCAGCCAAGCGGGCCTATTAGGCGAGCAGTACTTC
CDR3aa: CASSQAGLLGEQYF

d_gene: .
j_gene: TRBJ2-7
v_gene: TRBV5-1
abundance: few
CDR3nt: TGCGCCAGCAGCATTCCCGGACGGACCTCCTACGAGCAGTACTTC
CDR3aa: CASSIPGRTSYEQYF

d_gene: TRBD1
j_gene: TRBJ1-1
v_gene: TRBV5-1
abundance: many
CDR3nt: TGCGCCAGCAGCTTGGGGGACAGTCTCACTGAAGCTTTCTTT
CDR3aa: CASSLGDSLTEAFF

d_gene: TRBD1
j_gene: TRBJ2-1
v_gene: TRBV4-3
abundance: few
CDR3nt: TGCGCCAGCAGCCAAGGGACAGGGGTACTATCCTTGCATGAGCAGTTCTTC
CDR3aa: CASSQGTGVLSLHEQFF

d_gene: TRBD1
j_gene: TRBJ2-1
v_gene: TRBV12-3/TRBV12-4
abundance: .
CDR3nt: TGTGCCAGCAGTCCGACGGACAGGGGAGACGAGCAGTTCTTC
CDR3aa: CASSPTDRGDEQFF

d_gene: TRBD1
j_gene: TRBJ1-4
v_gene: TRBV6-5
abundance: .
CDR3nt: TGTGCCAGCAGCCCTGGACAGGCAACTAATGAAAAACTGTTTTTT
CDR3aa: CASSPGQATNEKLFF

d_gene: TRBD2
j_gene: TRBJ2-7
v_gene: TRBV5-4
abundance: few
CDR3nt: TGTGCCAGCAGCTTGGGAGCGGGGGCCTACGAGCAGTACTTC
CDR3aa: CASSLGAGAYEQYF

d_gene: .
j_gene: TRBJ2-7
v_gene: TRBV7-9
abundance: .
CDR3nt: TGTGCCAGCAGCTTAGCGGGGTTCGAGCAGTACTTC
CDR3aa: CASSLAGFEQYF

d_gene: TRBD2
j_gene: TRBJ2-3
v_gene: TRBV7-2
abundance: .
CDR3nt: TGTGCCAGCAGCCGCCCGGGGGGTAGCGGGAGGGATAACACAGATACGCAGTATTTT
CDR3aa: CASSRPGGSGRDNTDTQYF

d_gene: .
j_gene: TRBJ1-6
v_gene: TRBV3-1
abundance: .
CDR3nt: TGTGCTCACGGTGGGAATTCACCCCTCCACTTT
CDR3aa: CAHGGNSPLHF

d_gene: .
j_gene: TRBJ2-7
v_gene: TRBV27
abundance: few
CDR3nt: TGTGCCAGCAGTCCCCGCGCGGAGGCGCAGTACTTC
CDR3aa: CASSPRAEAQYF

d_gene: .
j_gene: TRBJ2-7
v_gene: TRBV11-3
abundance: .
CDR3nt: TGTGCCAGCAGCTTAAGCGCGGGACTCGCCGGCGAGCAGTACTTC
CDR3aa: CASSLSAGLAGEQYF

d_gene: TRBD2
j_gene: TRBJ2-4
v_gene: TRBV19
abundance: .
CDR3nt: TGTGCCAGTAGTATTCTGGGACTACAAAACATTCAGTACTTC
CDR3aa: CASSILGLQNIQYF

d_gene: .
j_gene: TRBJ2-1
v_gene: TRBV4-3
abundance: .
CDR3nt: TGCGCCAGCGGCCACGGGGCGGAGATAGGATATGAGCAGTTCTTC
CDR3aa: CASGHGAEIGYEQFF

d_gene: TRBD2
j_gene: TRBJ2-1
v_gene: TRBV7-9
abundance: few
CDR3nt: TGTGCCAGCAGCTTTATGGCGGCTAGCGGGAGCGGGGATGAGCAGTTCTTC
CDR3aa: CASSFMAASGSGDEQFF

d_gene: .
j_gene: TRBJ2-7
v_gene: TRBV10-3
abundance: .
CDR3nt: TGTGCCTCCGGGGGCTGGGACATTAACGACGAGCAGTACTTC
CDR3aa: CASGGWDINDEQYF

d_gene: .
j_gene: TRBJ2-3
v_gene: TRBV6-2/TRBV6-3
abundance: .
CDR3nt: TGTGCCAGCAGTGGAGATACGCAGTATTTT
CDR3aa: CASSGDTQYF

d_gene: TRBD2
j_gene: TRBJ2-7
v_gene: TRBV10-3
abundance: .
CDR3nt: TGTGCCATCAGTGATGTCCTAGCGGGAAGCACCTACGAGCAGTACTTC
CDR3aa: CAISDVLAGSTYEQYF

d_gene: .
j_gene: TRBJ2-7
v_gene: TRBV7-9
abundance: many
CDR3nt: TGTGCCAGCAGCCAACAGACAGCCTACGAGCAGTACTTC
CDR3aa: CASSQQTAYEQYF

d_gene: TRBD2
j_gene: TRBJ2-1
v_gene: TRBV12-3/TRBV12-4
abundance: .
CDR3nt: TGTGCCAGCAGTTTCTCCGGGACTAGCAGCGATGAGCAGTTCTTC
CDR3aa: CASSFSGTSSDEQFF

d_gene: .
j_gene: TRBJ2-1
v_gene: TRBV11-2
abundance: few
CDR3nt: TGTGCCACAAAGGACAGCTCCTACAATGAGCAGTTCTTC
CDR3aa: CATKDSSYNEQFF

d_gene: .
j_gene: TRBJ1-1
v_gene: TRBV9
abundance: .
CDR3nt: TGTGCCAGCAGCGCTGGGGGCAGCACTGAAGCTTTCTTT
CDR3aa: CASSAGGSTEAFF

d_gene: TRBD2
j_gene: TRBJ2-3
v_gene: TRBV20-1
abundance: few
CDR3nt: TGCAGTGCTACCTCACAGGGACTAGCGATTAGCACAGATACGCAGTATTTT
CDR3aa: CSATSQGLAISTDTQYF

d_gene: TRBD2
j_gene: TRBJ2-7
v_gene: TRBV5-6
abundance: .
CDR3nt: TGTGCCAGCAGCGAAGGCACCGGGGGGTCCGAGCAGTACTTC
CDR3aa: CASSEGTGGSEQYF

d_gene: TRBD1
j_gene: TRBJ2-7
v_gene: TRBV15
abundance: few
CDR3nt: TGTGCCACCAGCAGTGCTGGACAGGCCTACGAGCAGTACTTC
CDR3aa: CATSSAGQAYEQYF

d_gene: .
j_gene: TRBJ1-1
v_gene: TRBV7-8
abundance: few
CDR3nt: TGTGCCAGCAGCCCAAACCTCCCGAACACTGAAGCTTTCTTT
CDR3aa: CASSPNLPNTEAFF

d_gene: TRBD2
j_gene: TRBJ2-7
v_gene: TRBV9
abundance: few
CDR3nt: TGTGCCAGCAGCGAGGGCGGGAGGACCTACGAGCAGTACTTC
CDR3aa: CASSEGGRTYEQYF

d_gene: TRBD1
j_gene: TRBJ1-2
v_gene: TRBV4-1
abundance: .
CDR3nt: TGCGCCAGCAGCCAACCTGGGACAGATCTATGGGGCTACACCTTC
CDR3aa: CASSQPGTDLWGYTF

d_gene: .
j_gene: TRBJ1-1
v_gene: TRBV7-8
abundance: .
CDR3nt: TGTGCCAGCAGCTCAGCCGCGGGTTCCACTGAAGCTTTCTTT
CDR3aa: CASSSAAGSTEAFF

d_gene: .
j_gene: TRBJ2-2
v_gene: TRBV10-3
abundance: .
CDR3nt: TGTGCCATCATCCCCCATCCGAACACCGGGGAGCTGTTTTTT
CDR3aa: CAIIPHPNTGELFF

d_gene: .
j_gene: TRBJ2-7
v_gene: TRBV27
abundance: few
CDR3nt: TGTGCCAGCAGACCCGACAGAGATACCTACGAGCAGTACTTC
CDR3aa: CASRPDRDTYEQYF

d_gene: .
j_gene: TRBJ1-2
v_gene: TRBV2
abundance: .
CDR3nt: TGTGCCAGCAGACCCCGACAGGACGAGGGGCTCGGCTACACCTTC
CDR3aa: CASRPRQDEGLGYTF

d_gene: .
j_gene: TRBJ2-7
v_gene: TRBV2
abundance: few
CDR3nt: TGTGCCAGCAGTCGGAGCGAGCAGTACTTC
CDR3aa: CASSRSEQYF

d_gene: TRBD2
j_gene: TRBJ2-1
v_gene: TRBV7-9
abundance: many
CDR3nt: TGTGCCAGCAGTATGGGACTAGCTCTAAATGAGCAGTTCTTC
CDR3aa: CASSMGLALNEQFF

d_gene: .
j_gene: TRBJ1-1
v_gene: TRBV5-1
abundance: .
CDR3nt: TGCGCCAGCAGCGAACAGGGCATGGGGACTGAAGCTTTCTTT
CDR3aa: CASSEQGMGTEAFF

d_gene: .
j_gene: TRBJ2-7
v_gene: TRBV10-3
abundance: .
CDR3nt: TGTGCCATCAGTGAAGACACCCGATCCCTCTACGAGCAGTACTTC
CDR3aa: CAISEDTRSLYEQYF

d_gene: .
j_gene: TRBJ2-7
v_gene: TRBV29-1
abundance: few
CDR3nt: TGCAGCGTTCACCGATGGGAGGGGGCGCGATACGAGCAGTACTTC
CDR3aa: CSVHRWEGARYEQYF

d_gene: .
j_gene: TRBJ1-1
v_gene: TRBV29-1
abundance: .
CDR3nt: TGCAGCGTTGGGGACACTGAAGCTTTCTTT
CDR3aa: CSVGDTEAFF

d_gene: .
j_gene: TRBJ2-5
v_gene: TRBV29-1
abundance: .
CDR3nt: TGCAGCGCCTGGGGGGAGACCCAGTACTTC
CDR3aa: CSAWGETQYF